Described below is a single T cell receptor beta chain sequence and its context. The antigen remains unidentified. This sample is drawn from a study of blood T cells in healthy people across ages. Study results and limitations: In older individuals, TCR beta diversity per million T cells was lower, falling roughly linearly with age. Investigators treated diversity estimates from one million T cells as underestimates. The study could not conclusively compare naive and antigen-experienced cells, given its unsorted PBMCs.

It was with a sample-barcoded 5' primer and a J-beta primer mix that a second PCR of about 6 to 11 cycles was run. Through a template-switch adaptor with 12 random nucleotides, each cDNA molecule received a tag. TCRdb analysed the 5' RACE reads with MiXCR anew, one entry per CDR3 protein. Of hundreds of thousands of distinct CDR3 sequences listed, 45% to 65% are singletons. Germline loops: CDR1 SNHLY, CDR2 FYNNEI. The V segment lost 6 bases and the J segment 0 bases; nucleotides outside the gene matches: 6. The CDR3 loop spans 15 amino acids. The chain combines TRBV2 with TRBJ2-5; TRBD1 matches 8 bases. The clonotype was recovered from a man in his sixties in good health. Specimen: blood. The CDR3 is CASSRGQGDQETQYF. The CDR3 bases are TGTGCCAGCAGCCGCGGACAGGGAGACCAAGAGACCCAGTACTTC. The entire variable domain, with the rest obtained from reference TRBV2 and TRBJ2-5, is as follows: EPEVTQTPSHQVTQMGQEVILRCVPISNHLYFYWYRQILGQKVEFLVSFYNNEISEKSEIFDDQFSVERPDGSNFTLKIRSTKLEDSAMYFCASSRGQGDQETQYFGPGTRLLVL.